This entry features one T cell receptor beta chain sequence. Antigen unknown. The data are from a study of CD8+CD57+ T cells in acquired aplastic anemia. Genomic DNA, the template, was used for profiling of the TCR beta VDJ and CDR3. Each CDR3 protein gets one entry after TCRdb re-called the reads with MiXCR. The data contain 100,000 to 150,000 distinct CDR3 sequences, roughly 40% of them singletons. Findings and limits, study-wide: Significant differences in CD8+ Simpson's diversity were not observed between patients and controls.

The CDR3 covers 20 residues. V shed 2 bases, J shed 6 bases, and the junction held 13 bases outside the gene matches. The receptor's source is a human donor in good health, serving as a control. Specimen: sorted CD4+, CD8+, or CD8+CD57+ T cells (not recorded which) from PBMCs. J is TRBJ2-1 and V is TRBV12-3 or TRBV12-4; the match to TRBD2 covers 16 bases. The CDR3 sequence is CASSLNKRGLAGGPLNEQFF. The DNA for the CDR3 is TGTGCCAGCAGTTTAAATAAGAGGGGACTAGCGGGGGGGCCGCTCAATGAGCAGTTCTTC.